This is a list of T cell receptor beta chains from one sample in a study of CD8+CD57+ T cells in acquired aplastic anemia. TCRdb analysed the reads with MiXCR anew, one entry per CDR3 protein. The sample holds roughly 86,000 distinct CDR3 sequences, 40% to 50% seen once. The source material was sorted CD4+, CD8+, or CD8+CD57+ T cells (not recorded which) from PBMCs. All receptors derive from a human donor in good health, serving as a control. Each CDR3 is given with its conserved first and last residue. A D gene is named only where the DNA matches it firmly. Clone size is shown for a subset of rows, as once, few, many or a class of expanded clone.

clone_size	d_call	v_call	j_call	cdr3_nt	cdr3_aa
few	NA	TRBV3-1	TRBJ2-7	TGTGCCAGCAGCCAAGAGGTGGGGGAGGCCCCCTACGAGCAGTACTTC	CASSQEVGEAPYEQYF
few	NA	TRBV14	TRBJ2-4	TGTGCCAGCAGCCAACCCGACAGCTACATTCAGTACTTC	CASSQPDSYIQYF
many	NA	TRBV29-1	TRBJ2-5	TGCAGCGTTGGTGAGGAAGACTTAACTCAAGAGTGGGAGGCCCAGTACTTC	CSVGEEDLTQEWEAQYF
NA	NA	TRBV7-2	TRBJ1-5	TGTGCCAGCAGCCCTTTTGGCCTCAATCAGCCCCAGCATTTT	CASSPFGLNQPQHF
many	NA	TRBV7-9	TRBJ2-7	TGTGCCAGCAGCTTAGAGGATTCCTACGAGCAGTACTTC	CASSLEDSYEQYF
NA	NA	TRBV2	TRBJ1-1	TGTGCCAGCGGTGATGGACGGAACACTGAAGCTTTCTTT	CASGDGRNTEAFF
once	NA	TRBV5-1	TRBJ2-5	TGCGCCAGCAGCTTGGTTCCGTCTCAGCAAGAGACCCAGTACTTC	CASSLVPSQQETQYF
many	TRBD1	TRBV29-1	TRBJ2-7	TGCAGCGCGGGACAGGGGGCGGACGAGCAGTACTTC	CSAGQGADEQYF
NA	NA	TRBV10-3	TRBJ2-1	TGTGCCATCAGTGAGTCGCAGGGAAGATACAATGAGCAGTTCTTC	CAISESQGRYNEQFF
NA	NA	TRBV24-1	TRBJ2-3	TGTGCCACCAGTGAGTTCACAGATACGCAGTATTTT	CATSEFTDTQYF